These 23 T cell receptor beta chains came from one sample sequenced in a study of shared clonotypes between healthy human individuals. Profiling relied on immunoSEQ multiplex PCR, and the TCRdb table lists in-frame clones only, not all of them. The table has about 2.4 million clones, approximately 93% seen once; the top ten hold roughly 0.39%. Specimen: naive CD4+ T cells from PBMCs. Stated subset: CD45RA+ positively selected. Receptors originate from a man aged 18 to 30 in good health. Some clones in this sample may be carry-over from other donors' samples.

The chain joins TRBV7-9 to TRBJ2-5; the D is unclear. This CDR3 comprises 11 residues. Trimming left V 4 bases short and J 7 bases short, with 7 bases between. Germline CDR1 SEHNR, CDR2 FQNEAQ (reference sequence). DNA of the CDR3: TGTGCCAGCAGCTCGGAGTGGACCCAGTACTTC. Translated, it gives CASSSEWTQYF. The variable domain in full, completed from reference TRBV7-9 and TRBJ2-5, reads DTGVSQNPRHKITKRGQNVTFRCDPISEHNRLYWYRQTLGQGPEFLTYFQNEAQLEKSRLLSDRFSAERPKGSFSTLEIQRTEQGDSAMYLCASSSEWTQYFGPGTRLLVL.

The chain combines TRBV6-6 with TRBJ1-1; D might be TRBD1 (5 bases). Trimming took off 5 bases at V and 2 bases at J, with 15 bases between the two ends. Per germline, CDR1 MNHNY and CDR2 SVGAGI (reference sequence). This CDR3 region has 15 residues. CDR3 coding DNA: TGTGCCAGCAGTCGAAGCGGGACTCGTAACACTGAAGCTTTCTTT. Translating gives CASSRSGTRNTEAFF.

CDR3 nucleotide sequence: TGCGCCAGCACCCCGGGGGTCTCTGGGGCCAACGTCCTGACTTTC. It translates to CASTPGVSGANVLTF. The chain is built from TRBV5-1 and TRBJ2-6; D is possibly TRBD2 (6 bases). Between the trimmed V and J ends, which lost 6 bases and 0 bases, there was a span of 10 bases. CDR1 is SGHRS, CDR2 YFSETQ, per germline. The CDR3 totals 15 residues.

The chain has TRBV14 and TRBJ1-2; TRBD1 is a possible D gene (6 bases). Germline V gene data show CDR1 as SGHDN and CDR2 as FVKESK. The ends were cut back, 0 bases at V and 6 bases at J, with 14 bases in the middle. This CDR3 comprises 15 residues. DNA of the CDR3: TGTGCCAGCAGCCAAGATGGGGGGCGCCGGCATGGCTACACCTTC. Translating it yields CASSQDGGRRHGYTF.

The chain carries TRBV2 and TRBJ2-5; 8 bases are a match to TRBD2. Per germline, CDR1 SNHLY and CDR2 FYNNEI. The CDR3 has 14 amino acids. The J segment lost 6 bases and the V segment lost 6 bases, leaving 9 bases of the junction unmatched. CDR3 sequence reads: CASSLLAGRKTQYF. The CDR3 nucleotides are TGTGCCAGCAGCCTTCTAGCGGGTAGGAAGACCCAGTACTTC.

The chain carries TRBV6-1 and TRBJ1-5; a weak D match, TRBD1 (5 bases). V lost 3 bases and J lost 4, with 13 bases in between. CDR3 length: 15 amino acids. Looked up from germline, CDR1 is MNHNS and CDR2 is SASEGT. The CDR3 DNA reads as TGTGCCAGCAGTGAGACCCGGGACCTTAATCAGCCCCAGCATTTT. Translation: CASSETRDLNQPQHF.

The chain joins TRBV28 to TRBJ1-2; 7 bases fit TRBD1. The V segment lost 6 bases and the J segment 10 bases; nucleotides outside the gene matches: 20. Germline loops: CDR1 MDHEN, CDR2 SYDVKM. CDR3 length: 16 amino acids. The CDR3 sequence: CASSPPQYRGPRDYTF. The CDR3 nucleotides read TGTGCCAGCAGCCCCCCTCAATACAGGGGCCCTCGGGACTACACCTTC.

Concerning this clone itself: A much larger clone lies one base from this, so it may be a read error. V usage is TRBV7-9 and J usage is TRBJ1-1, with D perhaps TRBD1 (5 bases). V was clipped by 5 bases and J by 1 base, with 8 bases between them. This CDR3 region has 13 residues. CDR1 is SEHNR, CDR2 FQNEAQ, per germline (reference sequence). Written as DNA, the CDR3 is TGTGCCAGCAGCCAGGGATGGAACACTGAAGCTTTCTTT. This codes for CASSQGWNTEAFF.

This rearrangement joins TRBV5-1 to TRBJ1-1; D ambiguous. Germline V CDR1 and CDR2: SGHRS, YFSETQ. Trimming took 2 bases from V and 0 from J, leaving 14 bases between them. This CDR3 comprises 16 residues. The CDR3 coding sequence is TGCGCCAGCAGCTTTAATCCCGGGCTCATGAACACTGAAGCTTTCTTT. Amino acids: CASSFNPGLMNTEAFF.

CDR3 nucleotide sequence: TGTGCCATCCTAACAGGGGACCGGAGCACCGGGGAGCTGTTTTTT. Amino acid sequence: CAILTGDRSTGELFF. The chain combines TRBV7-9 with TRBJ2-2; TRBD1 agrees at 7 bases. In germline, CDR1 is SEHNR, CDR2 FQNEAQ (reference sequence). This CDR3 contains 15 residues. After removal of 10 bases from V and 4 bases from J, the junction contained 12 bases not matched to a gene.

V gene TRBV18 combines with J gene TRBJ2-7; a weak D match, TRBD1 (5 bases). CDR1 is KGHSH and CDR2 is LQKENI in the germline V gene. CDR3 length: 11 residues. V was trimmed by 3 bases and J by 10 bases, leaving 10 bases between them. CDR3 bases: TGTGCCAGCTCACCGGGGCAGGACCAGTACTTC. It is translated as CASSPGQDQYF.

The chain combines TRBV6-5 with TRBJ1-1; perhaps TRBD1 as D (5 bases). The CDR3 covers 15 residues. The V gene's germline CDR1 is MNHEY and CDR2 SVGAGI. Trimming took off 5 bases at V and 6 bases at J, with 19 bases between the two ends. The CDR3 spells CASSPSRGGMAEAFF. The CDR3 DNA reads as TGTGCCAGCAGTCCTTCTCGTGGGGGGATGGCTGAAGCTTTCTTT.

A remark on this clone: One end of the junction fails to match germline, which may point to a read error. The chain employs TRBV6-6 and TRBJ2-1; TRBD1 matches 8 bases. The CDR3 covers 12 residues. Germline V CDR1 and CDR2: MNHNY, SVGAGI (reference sequence). The CDR3 DNA reads TGTGCCAGCAGTCAGGGGGCAGGTTCTTTGGTCTTC. Translation: CASSQGAGSLVF.

V usage is TRBV2 and J usage is TRBJ2-1, with no clear D. The CDR3 loop spans 15 amino acids. The V and J ends lost 7 bases and 0 bases respectively, with 13 bases between them. Germline-derived CDR1 and CDR2 are SNHLY and FYNNEI. DNA for the CDR3: TGTGCCAGCATGGTATCTACCTACTCCTACAATGAGCAGTTCTTC. This translates into CASMVSTYSYNEQFF.

The chain has TRBV7-2 and TRBJ2-7; no definite D call. Trimming removed 2 bases from V and 5 bases from J, with 16 bases in between. This CDR3 is 15 amino acids long. CDR1 is SGHTA, CDR2 FQGNSA, per germline. The CDR3 sequence is CASSLSLGKWDEQYF. CDR3 DNA sequence: TGTGCCAGCAGCTTAAGCCTGGGGAAGTGGGACGAGCAGTACTTC.

As to this clone: This CDR3 is also generated by other DNA sequences in the sample. The rearrangement links TRBV28 to TRBJ2-3; unclear D gene. V was trimmed by 4 bases and J by 0 bases, leaving 8 bases between them. CDR1 MDHEN and CDR2 SYDVKM come from the germline V gene. This CDR3 has 14 residues. CDR3 region: CASSSPGSTDTQYF. The CDR3, as DNA: TGTGCCAGCAGTTCCCCCGGTAGCACAGATACGCAGTATTTT.

The V and J genes are TRBV27 and TRBJ2-2, with D perhaps TRBD2 (5 bases). The V gene lost 3 bases and the J gene lost 2 bases, with 10 bases spanning the gap. The germline CDR1 and CDR2 sequences are MNHEY and SMNVEV (reference sequence). The CDR3 extends over 15 amino acids. The CDR3 DNA sequence: TGTGCCAGCAGTTTTCGGGGTGGAAACACCGGGGAGCTGTTTTTT. Translated: CASSFRGGNTGELFF.

In the case of this clone: Distinct nucleotide sequences in the sample also encode this CDR3. This chain connects TRBV2 to TRBJ2-5; TRBD1 matches at 8 bases. The J call may be incorrect, as the DNA end agrees better with TRBJ2-7. Germline V gives CDR1 SNHLY, CDR2 FYNNEI. The CDR3 covers 14 residues. DNA for the CDR3: TGTGCCAGCAGTGAACAGGGGGCTACCTACGAGCAGTACTTC. Translating gives CASSEQGATYEQYF.

This sequence joins TRBV2 and TRBJ2-2, with D possibly matching TRBD2 (5 bases). CDR1 SNHLY and CDR2 FYNNEI come from the germline V gene. The CDR3 is made up of 13 amino acids. Trimming took 1 base from V and 8 from J, leaving 8 bases between them. The CDR3 here is CASSEVGGGELFF. The CDR3 DNA is TGTGCCAGCAGTGAAGTCGGAGGAGGGGAGCTGTTTTTT.

The rearrangement links TRBV11-3 to TRBJ2-3, with 10 bases fitting TRBD2. The CDR3 extends over 14 amino acids. Germline CDR1 reads SGHNT; CDR2 reads YENEEA. V lost 3 bases, J lost 5 bases, and 2 bases stayed unmatched. CDR3 DNA sequence: TGTGCCAGCAGCTTTAGCGGGAGGCAAGATACGCAGTATTTT. Amino acid sequence: CASSFSGRQDTQYF.

The J gene is TRBJ2-3, the V gene TRBV11-1, with D possibly TRBD2 on 5 matching bases. Trimming cost V 5 bases and J 1 base, with 10 bases left between them. In germline, CDR1 is SGHAT, CDR2 FQDESV (reference sequence). CDR3 length: 14 amino acids. As DNA, the CDR3 is TGTGCCAGCAGCGTTCCAGCGGGCACAGATACGCAGTATTTT. This codes for CASSVPAGTDTQYF.

J is TRBJ1-2 and V is TRBV6-1; D is unclear. The CDR3 totals 13 residues. CDR1 and CDR2 (germline): MNHNS, SASEGT. The ends were cut back, 1 base at V and 7 bases at J, with 10 bases in the middle. CDR3 loop: CASSEEVRSGYTF. The DNA of the CDR3 is TGTGCCAGCAGTGAAGAGGTCAGAAGTGGCTACACCTTC.

The chain is built from TRBV28 and TRBJ1-1, with D perhaps TRBD1 (5 bases). This CDR3 has 13 residues. With 5 bases removed from V and 7 bases from J, the gap between germline ends came to 14 bases. CDR1 MDHEN and CDR2 SYDVKM come from the germline V gene. CDR3 sequence reads: CASSPPLRGEAFF. DNA of the CDR3: TGTGCCAGCAGTCCACCGCTAAGGGGTGAAGCTTTCTTT. The full variable domain, with the rest looked up from reference TRBV28 and TRBJ1-1, is DVKVTQSSRYLVKRTGEKVFLECVQDMDHENMFWYRQDPGLGLRLIYFSYDVKMKEKGDIPEGYSVSREKKERFSLILESASTNQTSMYLCASSPPLRGEAFFGQGTRLTVV.